Listed here are 12 T cell receptor beta chains from one sample, sequenced in a study of shared clonotypes between healthy human individuals (dated by TCRdb to the early 2020s). The method behind the library was the immunoSEQ multiplex PCR assay. TCRdb took this table from immuneACCESS and kept in-frame rearrangements with V and J called. Such tables lack part of the clones; where checked against another copy, unresolved V genes explain under half of the gap, and the rest is unexplained. This sample comprises around 1.6 million clones, 98% of them detected only once. Around 0.45% of the sample comes from the top ten. Material: naive CD4+ T cells sorted from blood. Reading the label with the study, this specimen's cell subset or site is: CD45RA+ positively selected. The source is a man under 40 in good health.

The CDR3 DNA reads as TGTGCCAGCAGCAAACAGGGACAGGGGGTATACAATGAGCAGTTCTTC. It specifies CASSKQGQGVYNEQFF. The rearrangement links TRBV5-4 to TRBJ2-1, with 11 bases that match TRBD1. The ends lost 4 bases at V and 4 bases at J; junction bases unmatched: 7. The germline V gene has CDR1 SGHNT and CDR2 YYREEE (reference sequence). The CDR3 runs to 16 residues.

The V and J genes are TRBV14 and TRBJ2-7; D remains unclear. This CDR3 comprises 13 residues. The germline CDR1 and CDR2 sequences are SGHDN and FVKESK. V shed 4 bases and J shed 4 bases, with 11 bases lying between them. CDR3: CASSLGLGYEQYF. In DNA, the CDR3 is TGTGCCAGCAGCCTAGGTTTGGGTTACGAGCAGTACTTC.

The rearrangement links TRBV6-5 to TRBJ2-7, with a weak D call TRBD1 (6 bases). V lost 6 bases, J lost 6 bases, and 15 bases lay in between. Germline loops: CDR1 MNHEY, CDR2 SVGAGI. The CDR3 is made up of 13 amino acids. CDR3 DNA: TGTGCCAGCAGCCCACTTAACAGGGCCGAGCAGTACTTC. This encodes CASSPLNRAEQYF.

The chain employs TRBV7-8 and TRBJ2-3; 9 bases align to TRBD2. This CDR3 has 17 amino acids. Losses at the gene ends were 5 bases for V and 4 bases for J; bases not matched to a gene: 13. Germline V gene lookup returns CDR1 SGHVS and CDR2 FQNEAQ. CDR3 nucleotides: TGTGCCAGCAGCAACGGACTAGCGCGTATTGGGGCAGATACGCAGTATTTT. Translation: CASSNGLARIGADTQYF.

This clone has a single count. The V call is TRBV18, the J call TRBJ2-7; the match to TRBD2 covers 10 bases. The CDR3 covers 15 residues. Germline-derived CDR1 and CDR2 are KGHSH and LQKENI. Unmatched junction bases numbered 7, after V lost 6 bases and J lost 2 bases. The CDR3: CASSPVSGRAYEQYF. The CDR3 DNA reads TGTGCCAGCTCTCCCGTAAGCGGGAGGGCCTACGAGCAGTACTTC.

The CDR3 here is CAIREERDSPYEQYF. The CDR3 DNA is TGTGCCATCAGGGAGGAGCGGGATTCACCCTACGAGCAGTACTTC. This chain joins TRBV10-3 and TRBJ2-7; 7 nucleotides line up with TRBD2. CDR1 is ENHRY and CDR2 is SYGVKD in the germline V gene. The CDR3 has 15 amino acids. V trimming: 6 bases; J trimming: 2 bases; junction bases outside the gene matches: 10.

V is TRBV5-1 and J is TRBJ2-5; 7 bases match TRBD1. Germline values: CDR1 SGHRS, CDR2 YFSETQ. Trimming removed 3 bases from V and 0 bases from J; junction bases left unmatched: 17. The CDR3 contains 19 residues. The CDR3 nucleotides are TGCGCCAGCAGCTCTTTGGGGGCGCCGGGACAGCCGTACCAAGAGACCCAGTACTTC. Its protein product is CASSSLGAPGQPYQETQYF.

The chain recombines TRBV5-6 with TRBJ2-3, with 10 bases identical to TRBD2. This CDR3 region has 13 residues. Trimming cost V 7 bases and J 1 base; bases outside gene matches: 0. The germline V gene has CDR1 SGHDT and CDR2 YYEEEE. The CDR3 nucleotides read TGTGCCAGCGGACTAGCGGGCACAGATACGCAGTATTTT. Translating it yields CASGLAGTDTQYF.

J is TRBJ1-5 and V is TRBV2, with D unclear. Trimming stripped 4 bases from V and 7 bases from J, with 11 bases between. This CDR3 region has 13 residues. Germline V CDR1 and CDR2: SNHLY, FYNNEI. CDR3 sequence reads: CASSVISPQPQHF. For the CDR3, the DNA is TGTGCCAGCAGTGTCATCTCACCGCAGCCCCAGCATTTT.

This clone has only one observation. CDR3 coding DNA: TGTGCCAGCAGCTCCTCGACCCGGACAGGGAACGCTTACGAGCAGTACTTC. It yields the protein CASSSSTRTGNAYEQYF. This sequence joins TRBV11-2 and TRBJ2-7; 8 bases are a match to TRBD1. The germline gives CDR1 SGHAT, CDR2 FQNNGV. Trimming at V came to 4 bases and at J to 4 bases, leaving 15 bases not matched to a gene. This CDR3 spans 17 amino acids.

The V call is TRBV11-2, the J call TRBJ1-2; D is possibly TRBD1 (5 bases). Germline V gene sequence: CDR1 SGHAT, CDR2 FQNNGV. The germline V and J ends were trimmed by 8 bases and 4 bases, with 17 bases remaining between them. The CDR3 runs to 14 residues. The CDR3 here is CASRRIGQIYGYTF. The DNA for the CDR3 is TGTGCCAGCCGCCGCATCGGACAAATCTATGGCTACACCTTC.

V gene TRBV28 combines with J gene TRBJ2-7; no firm D call. Trimming stripped 8 bases from V and 4 bases from J, with 9 bases between. Germline values: CDR1 MDHEN, CDR2 SYDVKM. This CDR3 spans 11 amino acids. CDR3 coding DNA: TGTGCCAGCGGAACAGAATACGAGCAGTACTTC. Protein: CASGTEYEQYF. The full variable domain, its missing parts supplied by reference TRBV28 and TRBJ2-7, is DVKVTQSSRYLVKRTGEKVFLECVQDMDHENMFWYRQDPGLGLRLIYFSYDVKMKEKGDIPEGYSVSREKKERFSLILESASTNQTSMYLCASGTEYEQYFGPGTRLTVT.